This TCR beta chain was identified in a study of T-cell memory formation after mild COVID-19. General study points: Certain responding clones were present in pre-infection memory, suggesting participation of cross-reactive memory.

On this clonotype itself: What it binds is not known.

A single record per CDR3 protein comes from TCRdb applying MiXCR to the 5' RACE reads. The table lists more than 300,000 distinct CDR3 sequences, about 13% of them singletons. V was clipped by 1 base and J by 5 bases; unmatched bases: 5. Per the germline V gene, CDR1 is MGHRA and CDR2 is YSYEKL. The CDR3 totals 15 residues. This receptor was taken from a man aged 18 to 29 who had mild COVID-19 (a few samples of this study predate the infection). Cell type and time point are not known. Sequenced material: PBMCs or a T cell subset sorted from them (not recorded which). The chain joins TRBV4-1 to TRBJ2-3, with 8 positions matching TRBD2. This chain's CDR3 is CASSQVGLAEDTQYF. In DNA, the CDR3 is TGCGCCAGCAGCCAAGTAGGACTAGCAGAAGATACGCAGTATTTT.